This TCR beta chain was obtained from a study of shared T cell receptors in the human thymus. Produced via immunoSEQ multiplex PCR; TCRdb's table is partial and in-frame only. The sample has about 660,000 clones, about 89% seen once. The trim removed 0 bases at V and 2 bases at J, leaving 10 bases unmatched. The length of the CDR3 is 18 residues. CDR1 LGHNA and CDR2 YSLEER come from the germline V gene. The same sample was also used in a study of human thymus T cells.

What was sequenced was thymocytes. The rearrangement uses TRBV4-3 and TRBJ2-3; TRBD2 matches at 8 bases. The clonotype was recovered from a boy in the first two years of life with a congenital heart defect. CDR3 DNA: TGCGCCAGCAGCCAAGATGGGTGGCCAGCGGGAGACACAGATACGCAGTATTTT. Amino acid sequence: CASSQDGWPAGDTDTQYF.